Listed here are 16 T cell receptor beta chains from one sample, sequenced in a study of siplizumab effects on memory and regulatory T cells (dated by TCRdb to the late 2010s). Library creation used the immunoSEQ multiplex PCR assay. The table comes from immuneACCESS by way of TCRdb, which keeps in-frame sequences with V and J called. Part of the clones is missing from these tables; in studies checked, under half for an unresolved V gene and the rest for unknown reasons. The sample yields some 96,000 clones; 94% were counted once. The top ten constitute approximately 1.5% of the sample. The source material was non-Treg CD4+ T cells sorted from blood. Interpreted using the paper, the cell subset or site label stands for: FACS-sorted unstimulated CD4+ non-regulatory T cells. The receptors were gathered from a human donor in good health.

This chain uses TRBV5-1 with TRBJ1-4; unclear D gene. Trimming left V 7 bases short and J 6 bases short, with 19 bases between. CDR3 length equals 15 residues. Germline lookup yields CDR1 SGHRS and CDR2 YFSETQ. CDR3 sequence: CASALGFSGDEKLFF. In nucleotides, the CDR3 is TGCGCCAGCGCCCTCGGGTTTTCAGGCGATGAAAAACTGTTTTTT.

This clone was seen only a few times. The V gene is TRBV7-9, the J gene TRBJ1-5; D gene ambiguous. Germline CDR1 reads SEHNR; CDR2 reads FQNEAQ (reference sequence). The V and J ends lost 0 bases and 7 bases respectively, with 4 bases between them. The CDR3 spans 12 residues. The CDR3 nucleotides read TGTGCCAGCAGCTTAGCGCACCAGCCCCAGCATTTT. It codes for CASSLAHQPQHF.

CDR3 DNA: TGCGCCAGCAGCTTGGTGGGACAGAAAACCGACGAGCAGTACTTC. It translates to CASSLVGQKTDEQYF. The J gene is TRBJ2-7, the V gene TRBV5-1, with TRBD1 matching 7 bases. This CDR3 contains 15 residues. Per germline, CDR1 SGHRS and CDR2 YFSETQ. The J segment lost 5 bases and the V segment lost 0 bases, leaving 8 bases of the junction unmatched.

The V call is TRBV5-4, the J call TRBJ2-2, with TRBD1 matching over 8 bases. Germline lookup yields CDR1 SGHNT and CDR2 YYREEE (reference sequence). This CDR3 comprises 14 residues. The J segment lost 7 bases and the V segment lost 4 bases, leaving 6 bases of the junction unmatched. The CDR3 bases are TGTGCCAGCAGCCTGACAGGGGATGGCGGGGAGCTGTTTTTT. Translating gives CASSLTGDGGELFF.

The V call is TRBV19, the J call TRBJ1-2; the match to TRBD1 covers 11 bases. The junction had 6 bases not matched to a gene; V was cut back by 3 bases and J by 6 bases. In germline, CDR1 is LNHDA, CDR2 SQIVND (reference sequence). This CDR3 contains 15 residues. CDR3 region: CASSIFGTGGNGYTF. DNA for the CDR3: TGTGCCAGTAGTATTTTCGGGACAGGGGGGAATGGCTACACCTTC.

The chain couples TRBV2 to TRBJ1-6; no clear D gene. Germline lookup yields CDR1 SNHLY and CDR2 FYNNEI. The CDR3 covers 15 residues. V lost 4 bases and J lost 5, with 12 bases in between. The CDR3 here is CASSGRAWDNSPLHF. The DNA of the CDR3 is TGTGCCAGCAGTGGTAGGGCCTGGGATAATTCACCCCTCCACTTT.

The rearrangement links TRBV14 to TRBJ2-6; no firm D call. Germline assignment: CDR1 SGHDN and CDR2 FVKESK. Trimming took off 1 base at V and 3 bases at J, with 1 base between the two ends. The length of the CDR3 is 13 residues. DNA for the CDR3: TGTGCCAGCAGCCAAGTTGGGGCCAACGTCCTGACTTTC. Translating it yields CASSQVGANVLTF.

DNA of the CDR3: TGTGCCAGCTCACCCTCGGGACAGGGAGGCTATGGCTACACCTTC. Translation gives CASSPSGQGGYGYTF. V gene TRBV18 combines with J gene TRBJ1-2; TRBD1 matches at 9 bases. This CDR3 contains 15 residues. Trimming at V came to 3 bases and at J to 4 bases, leaving 6 bases not matched to a gene. Per germline, CDR1 KGHSH and CDR2 LQKENI.

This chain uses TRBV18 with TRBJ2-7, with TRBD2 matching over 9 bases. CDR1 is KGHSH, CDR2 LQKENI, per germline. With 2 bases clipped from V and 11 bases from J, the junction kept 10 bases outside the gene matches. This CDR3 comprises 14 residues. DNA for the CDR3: TGTGCCAGCTCACCAGAAGCGGGAGGCGGCGACGAGTACTTC. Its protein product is CASSPEAGGGDEYF.

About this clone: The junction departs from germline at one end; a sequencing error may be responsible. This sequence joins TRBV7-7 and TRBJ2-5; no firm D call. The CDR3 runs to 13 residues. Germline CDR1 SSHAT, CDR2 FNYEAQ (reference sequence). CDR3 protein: CASSLVAQETQYF. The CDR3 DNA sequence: TGTGCTAGCAGCTTAGTGGCCCAAGAGACCCAGTACTTC.

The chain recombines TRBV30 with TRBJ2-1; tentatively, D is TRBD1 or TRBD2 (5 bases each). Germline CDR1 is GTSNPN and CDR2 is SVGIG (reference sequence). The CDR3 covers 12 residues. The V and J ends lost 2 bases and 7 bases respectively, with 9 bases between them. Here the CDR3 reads CAWSRDANEQFF. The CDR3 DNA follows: TGTGCCTGGAGTCGGGACGCGAATGAGCAGTTCTTC.

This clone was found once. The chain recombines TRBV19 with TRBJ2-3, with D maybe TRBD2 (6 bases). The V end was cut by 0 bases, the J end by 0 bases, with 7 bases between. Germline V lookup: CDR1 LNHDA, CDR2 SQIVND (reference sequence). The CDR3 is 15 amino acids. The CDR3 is CASSIEGTSTDTQYF. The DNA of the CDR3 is TGTGCCAGTAGTATAGAAGGGACTAGCACAGATACGCAGTATTTT.

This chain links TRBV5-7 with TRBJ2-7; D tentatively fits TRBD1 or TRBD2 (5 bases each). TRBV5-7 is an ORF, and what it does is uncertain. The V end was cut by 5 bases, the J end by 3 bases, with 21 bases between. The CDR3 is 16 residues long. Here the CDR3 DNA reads TGTGCCAGCAGGGGGGTGAGGATAAAGACCTACTACGAGCAGTACTTC. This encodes CASRGVRIKTYYEQYF.

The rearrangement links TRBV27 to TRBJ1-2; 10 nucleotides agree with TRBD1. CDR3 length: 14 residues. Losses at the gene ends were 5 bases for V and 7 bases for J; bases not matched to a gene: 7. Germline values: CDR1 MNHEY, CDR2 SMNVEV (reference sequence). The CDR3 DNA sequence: TGTGCCAGCAGTATGGGACAGGGGCGTGGTGGCTACACCTTC. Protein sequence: CASSMGQGRGGYTF.

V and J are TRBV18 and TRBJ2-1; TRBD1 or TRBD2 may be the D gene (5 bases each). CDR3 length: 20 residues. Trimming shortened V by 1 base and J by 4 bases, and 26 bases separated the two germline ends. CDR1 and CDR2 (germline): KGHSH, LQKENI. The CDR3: CASSPRSSWGEARTYNEQFF. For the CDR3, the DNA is TGTGCCAGCTCACCACGGAGTAGCTGGGGCGAAGCGCGGACTTACAATGAGCAGTTCTTC. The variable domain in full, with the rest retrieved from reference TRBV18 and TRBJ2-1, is NAGVMQNPRHLVRRRGQEARLRCSPMKGHSHVYWYRQLPEEGLKFMVYLQKENIIDESGMPKERFSAEFPKEGPSILRIQQVVRGDSAAYFCASSPRSSWGEARTYNEQFFGPGTRLTVL.

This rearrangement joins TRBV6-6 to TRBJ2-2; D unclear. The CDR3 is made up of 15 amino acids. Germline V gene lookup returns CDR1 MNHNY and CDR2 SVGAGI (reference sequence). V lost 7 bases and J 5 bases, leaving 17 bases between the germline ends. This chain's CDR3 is CASNWGLNPTGELFF. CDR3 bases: TGTGCCAGCAACTGGGGTCTAAACCCTACCGGGGAGCTGTTTTTT.